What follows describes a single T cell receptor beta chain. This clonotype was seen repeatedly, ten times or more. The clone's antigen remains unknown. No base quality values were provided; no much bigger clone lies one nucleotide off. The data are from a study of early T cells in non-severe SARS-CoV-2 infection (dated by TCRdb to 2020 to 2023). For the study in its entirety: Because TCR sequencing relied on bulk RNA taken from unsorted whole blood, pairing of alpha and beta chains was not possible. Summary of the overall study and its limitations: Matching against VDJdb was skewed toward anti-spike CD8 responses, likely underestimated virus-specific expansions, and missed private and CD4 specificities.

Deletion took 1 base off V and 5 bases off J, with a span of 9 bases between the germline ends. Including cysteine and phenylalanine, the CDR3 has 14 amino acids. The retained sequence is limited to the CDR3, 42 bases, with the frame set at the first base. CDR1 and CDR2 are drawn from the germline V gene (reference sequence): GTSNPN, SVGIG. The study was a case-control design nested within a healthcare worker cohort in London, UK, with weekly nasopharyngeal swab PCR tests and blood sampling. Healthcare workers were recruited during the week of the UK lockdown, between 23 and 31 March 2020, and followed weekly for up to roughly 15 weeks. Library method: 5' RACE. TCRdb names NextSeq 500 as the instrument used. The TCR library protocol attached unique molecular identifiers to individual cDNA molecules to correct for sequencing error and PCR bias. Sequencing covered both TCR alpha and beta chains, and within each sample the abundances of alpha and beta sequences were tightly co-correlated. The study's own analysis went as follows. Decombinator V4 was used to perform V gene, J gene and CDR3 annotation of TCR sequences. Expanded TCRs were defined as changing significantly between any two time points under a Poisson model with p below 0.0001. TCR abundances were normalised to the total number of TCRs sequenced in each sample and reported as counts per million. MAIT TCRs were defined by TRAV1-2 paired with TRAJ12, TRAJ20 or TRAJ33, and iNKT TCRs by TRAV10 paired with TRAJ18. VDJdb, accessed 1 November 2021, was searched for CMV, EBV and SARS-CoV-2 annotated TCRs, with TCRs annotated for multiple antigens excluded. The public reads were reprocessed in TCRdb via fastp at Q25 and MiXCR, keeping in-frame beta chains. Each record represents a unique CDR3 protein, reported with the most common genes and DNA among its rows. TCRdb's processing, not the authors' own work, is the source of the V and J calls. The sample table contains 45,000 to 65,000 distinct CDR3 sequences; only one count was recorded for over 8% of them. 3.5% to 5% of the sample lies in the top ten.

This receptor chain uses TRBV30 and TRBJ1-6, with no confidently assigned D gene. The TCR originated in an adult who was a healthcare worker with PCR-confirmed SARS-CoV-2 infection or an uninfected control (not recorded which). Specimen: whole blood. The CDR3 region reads CAWSGGQDNSPLHF. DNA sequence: TGTGCCTGGAGTGGCGGTCAGGATAATTCACCCCTCCACTTT.